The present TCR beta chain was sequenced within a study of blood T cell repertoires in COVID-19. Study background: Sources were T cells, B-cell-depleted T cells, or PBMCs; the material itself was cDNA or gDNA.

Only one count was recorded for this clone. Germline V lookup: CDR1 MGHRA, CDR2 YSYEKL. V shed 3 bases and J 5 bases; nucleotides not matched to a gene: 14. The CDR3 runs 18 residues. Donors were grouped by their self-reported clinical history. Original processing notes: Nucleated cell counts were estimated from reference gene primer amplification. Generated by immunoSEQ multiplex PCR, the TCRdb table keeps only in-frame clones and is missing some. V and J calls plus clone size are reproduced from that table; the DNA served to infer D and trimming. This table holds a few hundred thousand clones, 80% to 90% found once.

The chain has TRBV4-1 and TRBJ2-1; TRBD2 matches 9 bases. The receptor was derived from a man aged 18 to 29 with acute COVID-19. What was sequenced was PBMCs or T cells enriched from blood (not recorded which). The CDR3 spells CASSHRERSGSSDNEQFF. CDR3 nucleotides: TGCGCCAGCAGCCACCGAGAACGTAGCGGGAGCTCGGACAATGAGCAGTTCTTC.